This TCR beta chain emerged from a study of T cell responses to AZD1222 COVID-19 vaccine. Study-level findings and limits: Possibly, clonal diversity was underestimated; donors were largely white British and included more females. Spike-specific TCR depth and breadth grew after two AZD1222 doses. Repertoires in all cases were sampled only once the peak T cell response had passed. Only five to seven individuals given AZD1222 were seropositive at baseline.

The assay was immunoSEQ multiplex PCR, and TCRdb's table has in-frame clones only and misses some. Altogether 70,000 to 95,000 clones are present, approximately 86% being singletons, with the ten largest covering 5.5% to 6%. Of note for this clone: No antigen is known for it.

The sequence was collected from an adult who received the AZD1222 COVID-19 vaccine. This sample comprised peripheral blood, obtained 28 days after the second AZD1222 dose.

DNA of the CDR3: TGTGCCACCGACAGGGGACATGGCTACACCTTC. It specifies CATDRGHGYTF. This chain uses TRBV19 with TRBJ1-2; 8 bases line up with TRBD1. The CDR3 contains 11 residues. J was trimmed by 6 bases and V by 10 bases; bases with no gene match: 4. Germline V gene data show CDR1 as LNHDA and CDR2 as SQIVND (reference sequence).